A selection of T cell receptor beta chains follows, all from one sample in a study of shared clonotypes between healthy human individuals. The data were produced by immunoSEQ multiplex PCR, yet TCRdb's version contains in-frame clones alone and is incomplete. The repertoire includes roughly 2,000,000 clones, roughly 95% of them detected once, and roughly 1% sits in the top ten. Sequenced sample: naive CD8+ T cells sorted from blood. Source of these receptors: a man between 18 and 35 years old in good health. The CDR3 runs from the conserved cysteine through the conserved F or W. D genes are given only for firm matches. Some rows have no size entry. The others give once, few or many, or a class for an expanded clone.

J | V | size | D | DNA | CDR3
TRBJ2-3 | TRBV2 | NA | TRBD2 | TGTGCCAGCCCCGGGGGGAGCACAGATACGCAGTATTTT | CASPGGSTDTQYF
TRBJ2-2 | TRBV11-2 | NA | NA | TGTGCCAGCAGCCCTGGCTCATACACCGGGGAGCTGTTTTTT | CASSPGSYTGELFF
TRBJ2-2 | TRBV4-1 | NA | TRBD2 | TGCGCCAGCAGCCAAGTTTTTAGCGGGCTTGTCACCGGGGAGCTGTTTTTT | CASSQVFSGLVTGELFF
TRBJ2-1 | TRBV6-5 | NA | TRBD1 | TGTGCCAGCAGAGTGTCCGGGACAGGGAATGAGCAGTTCTTC | CASRVSGTGNEQFF
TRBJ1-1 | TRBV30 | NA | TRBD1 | TGTGCCTGGAGTTCCCCAGGACAGGGGTTGAACACTGAAGCTTTCTTT | CAWSSPGQGLNTEAFF
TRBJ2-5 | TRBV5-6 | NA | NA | TGTGCCAGCAGATTCCAAGAGACCCAGTACTTC | CASRFQETQYF
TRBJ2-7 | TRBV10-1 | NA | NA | TGCGCCAGCAGTGGCCCCGGGGGATCCTACGAGCAGTACTTC | CASSGPGGSYEQYF
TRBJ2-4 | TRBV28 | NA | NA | TGTGCCAGCAGTTTACCGGACAGCGGGATAACCAAAAACATTCAGTACTTC | CASSLPDSGITKNIQYF
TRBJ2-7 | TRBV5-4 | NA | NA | TGTGCCAGCAGCTTTCTGGACACCTCCTACGAGCAGTACTTC | CASSFLDTSYEQYF
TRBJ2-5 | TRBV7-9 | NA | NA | TGTGCCAGCAGCGCCGCGGCGGAGGGGAGGGAGACCCAGTACTTC | CASSAAAEGRETQYF
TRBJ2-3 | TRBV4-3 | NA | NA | TGCGCCAGCAGCCGAGGGAGGGGGGCAGATACGCAGTATTTT | CASSRGRGADTQYF
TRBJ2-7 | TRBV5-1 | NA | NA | TGCGCCAGCAGCGTTACCGGGACAACTTCCTACGAGCAGTACTTC | CASSVTGTTSYEQYF
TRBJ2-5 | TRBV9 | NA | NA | TGTGCCAGCAGCTCAGAAGGGGACGGACAAGAGACCCAGTACTTC | CASSSEGDGQETQYF
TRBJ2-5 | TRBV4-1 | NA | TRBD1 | TGCGCCAGCAGCCAAGGGACAGGGTTAGAGACCCAGTACTTC | CASSQGTGLETQYF
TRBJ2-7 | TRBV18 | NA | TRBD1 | TGTGCCAGCTCACTATACGATTACGGGACAGGGCTCTACGAGCAGTACTTC | CASSLYDYGTGLYEQYF
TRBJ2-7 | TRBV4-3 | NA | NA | TGCGCCAGCAGCCAAGAACTAACGGACTTCGGAAAGTACTTC | CASSQELTDFGKYF
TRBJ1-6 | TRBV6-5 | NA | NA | TGTGCCAGCAGTTACCGCGAGGGATACAATTCACCCCTCCACTTT | CASSYREGYNSPLHF
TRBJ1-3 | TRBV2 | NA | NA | TGTGCCAGCACGGCAGGTCCCTCTGGAAACACCATATATTTT | CASTAGPSGNTIYF
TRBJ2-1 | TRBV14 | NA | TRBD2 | TGTGCCAGCAGCCAGGGACTAGCGGGGTATGAGCAGTTCTTC | CASSQGLAGYEQFF
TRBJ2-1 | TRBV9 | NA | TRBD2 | TGTGCCAGCAGCGGGGCGGGAGTGGGGAATGAGCAGTTCTTC | CASSGAGVGNEQFF
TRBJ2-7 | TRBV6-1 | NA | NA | TGTGCCAGCAGTGTAGAGGATGTCCAACGCGCGCAGTACTTC | CASSVEDVQRAQYF
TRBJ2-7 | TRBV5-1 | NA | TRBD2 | TGCGCCAGCAGCTGGAGCGGGGGTGTTACCTACGAGCAGTACTTC | CASSWSGGVTYEQYF
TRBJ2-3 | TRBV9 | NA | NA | TGTGCCAGCAGCGTAGAAGCTAGCGCCGATACGCAGTATTTT | CASSVEASADTQYF
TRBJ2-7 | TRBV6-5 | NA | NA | TGTGCCAGCAGCCGACAGAGTCTCTCCTACGAGCAGTACTTC | CASSRQSLSYEQYF
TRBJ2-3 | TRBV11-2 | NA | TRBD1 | TGTGCCAGCAGCTTAAGCCCGGACAGGCAAACAGATACGCAGTATTTT | CASSLSPDRQTDTQYF
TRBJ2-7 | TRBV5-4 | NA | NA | TGTGCCAGCAGCTCCTCCCCCGGCTACGAGCAGTACTTC | CASSSSPGYEQYF
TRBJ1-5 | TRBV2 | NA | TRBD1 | TGTGCCAGCAGTTTATCCGCGACAGGGAGCAATCAGCCCCAGCATTTT | CASSLSATGSNQPQHF
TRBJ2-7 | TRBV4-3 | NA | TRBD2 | TGCGCCAGCAGCCAAGAGGTTCTAGCGGATCCCTACGAGCAGTACTTC | CASSQEVLADPYEQYF
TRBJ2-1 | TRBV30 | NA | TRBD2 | TGTGCCGGACGGGGGGACTCCTACAATGAGCAGTTCTTC | CAGRGDSYNEQFF
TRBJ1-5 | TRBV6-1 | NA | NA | TGTGCCAGCAGTGAAACAAGGAACAGCCAGCCCCAGCATTTT | CASSETRNSQPQHF
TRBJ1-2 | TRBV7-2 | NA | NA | TGTGCCAGCAGCTTAGCGGTGGGTGGGGACCTTAACTATGGCTACACCTTC | CASSLAVGGDLNYGYTF
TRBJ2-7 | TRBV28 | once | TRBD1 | TGTGCCAGCAGCTTGTCCGGGACAGGGGGCGAGCAGTACTTC | CASSLSGTGGEQYF
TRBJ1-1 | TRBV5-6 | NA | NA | TGTGCCAGCAGCTGGGGTGATACTGAAGCTTTCTTT | CASSWGDTEAFF
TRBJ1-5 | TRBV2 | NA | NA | TGTGCCAGCGGGAGTAGGGGAAGCAATCAGCCCCAGCATTTT | CASGSRGSNQPQHF
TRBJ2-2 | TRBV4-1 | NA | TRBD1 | TGCGCCAGCAGCCAAGTTGGGACAGATAACACCGGGGAGCTGTTTTTT | CASSQVGTDNTGELFF
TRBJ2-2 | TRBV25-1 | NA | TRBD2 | TGTGCCAGCAGTGAATGGTTAGCGGGGGAAAACACCGGGGAGCTGTTTTTT | CASSEWLAGENTGELFF
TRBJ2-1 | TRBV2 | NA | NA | TGTGCCAGCAGCCGGCCGCAGTTGGGGGTTGAGCAGTTCTTC | CASSRPQLGVEQFF
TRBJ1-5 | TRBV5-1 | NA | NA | TGCGCCAGCAGCTTCTCAGTGGGGTCTCGGCCCCAGCATTTT | CASSFSVGSRPQHF
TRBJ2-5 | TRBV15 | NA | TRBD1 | TGTGCCACCAGTGTGACAGGGGAGGAAGAGACCCAGTACTTC | CATSVTGEEETQYF
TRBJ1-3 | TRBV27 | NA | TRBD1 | TGTGCCAGCAGTCCAACCCGATGGACAGGGGCAGCTGGAAACACCATATATTTT | CASSPTRWTGAAGNTIYF
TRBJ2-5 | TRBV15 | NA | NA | TGTGCCACCAGCAGTACTGGGGGGCAAGAGACCCAGTACTTC | CATSSTGGQETQYF
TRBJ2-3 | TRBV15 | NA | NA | TGTGCCACCAGCCGCTCCGGGACCTGGCGGTATTTT | CATSRSGTWRYF
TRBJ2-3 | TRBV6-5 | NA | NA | TGTGCCAGCAGCCCGGACCTCCTCGGCACAGATACGCAGTATTTT | CASSPDLLGTDTQYF
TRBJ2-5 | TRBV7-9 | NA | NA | TGTGCCAGCAGCGCGGGCCCACAAGAGACCCAGTACTTC | CASSAGPQETQYF
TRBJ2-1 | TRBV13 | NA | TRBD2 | TGTGCCAGCAGCACTAGTCTAGCGGGAGGCAATGAGCAGTTCTTC | CASSTSLAGGNEQFF
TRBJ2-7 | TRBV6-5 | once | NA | TGTGCCAGCAGTTACTCGACCGGGGGACGGTCCTACGAGCAGTACTTC | CASSYSTGGRSYEQYF
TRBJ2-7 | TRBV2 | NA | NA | TGTGCCAGCAGTGATGGGAGGCTAGGGGATCTGTACGAGCAGTACTTC | CASSDGRLGDLYEQYF